One sample yielded the 4 T cell receptor beta chains listed below, sequenced in a study of radiation and T cells in renal cell carcinoma. The repertoire was sequenced with immunoSEQ multiplex PCR; TCRdb's copy has only in-frame clones and lacks some. The sample contains 50,000 to 75,000 clones, more than 60% of which appear only once. As to time point: baseline pretreatment blood. Documented treatment: 15 Gy SBRT to primary tumor, nephrectomy 4 weeks later. This sample comprised blood, obtained from a patient whose treatment included radiotherapy and nephrectomy. The receptors here all came from a man aged 55 to 70 with renal cell carcinoma.

This chain joins TRBV9 and TRBJ1-4; no firm D call. Germline CDR1 SGDLS, CDR2 YYNGEE. The CDR3 loop spans 14 amino acids. Trimming left V 6 bases short and J 0 bases short, with 9 bases between. The CDR3 DNA is TGTGCCAGCACCAAGGATACAACTAATGAAAAACTGTTTTTT. This gives the protein CASTKDTTNEKLFF.

A single count supports this clone. CDR3 sequence: CASSIEIQETQYF. The CDR3 DNA reads as TGTGCCAGTAGTATAGAGATTCAAGAGACCCAGTACTTC. This rearrangement joins TRBV19 to TRBJ2-5; no clear D. With 0 bases removed from V and 2 bases from J, the gap between germline ends came to 4 bases. The CDR3 consists of 13 residues. Germline V gene lookup returns CDR1 LNHDA and CDR2 SQIVND (reference sequence). The variable domain in full, with the rest retrieved from reference TRBV19 and TRBJ2-5, is DGGITQSPKYLFRKEGQNVTLSCEQNLNHDAMYWYRQDPGQGLRLIYYSQIVNDFQKGDIAEGYSVSREKKESFPLTVTSAQKNPTAFYLCASSIEIQETQYFGPGTRLLVL.

The chain is built from TRBV5-1 and TRBJ1-1, with 7 bases that match TRBD1. CDR1 and CDR2 from the germline V gene are SGHRS and YFSETQ. There are 14 residues in the CDR3. V trimming: 5 bases; J trimming: 6 bases; junction bases outside the gene matches: 10. CDR3 in DNA: TGCGCCAGCAGTCTCGGACAGGAGAGGTCTGAAGCTTTCTTT. Protein sequence: CASSLGQERSEAFF.

This clone is a singleton in its sample. The chain recombines TRBV7-9 with TRBJ2-5; unclear D gene. CDR3 size: 12 residues. The germline CDR1 and CDR2 sequences are SEHNR and FQNEAQ (reference sequence). The V and J ends lost 7 bases and 2 bases respectively, with 8 bases between them. The CDR3 DNA reads TGTGCCAGCACATCAGGACAAGAGACCCAGTACTTC. Translating gives CASTSGQETQYF. Supplemented by reference TRBV7-9 and TRBJ2-5, the full variable domain reads DTGVSQNPRHKITKRGQNVTFRCDPISEHNRLYWYRQTLGQGPEFLTYFQNEAQLEKSRLLSDRFSAERPKGSFSTLEIQRTEQGDSAMYLCASTSGQETQYFGPGTRLLVL.